Detailed here is one TCR beta chain. Trimming at V came to 1 base and at J to 5 bases, leaving 5 bases not matched to a gene. Looked up from germline, CDR1 is LGHNA and CDR2 is YSLEER. The length of the CDR3 is 15 residues. Data came from immunoSEQ multiplex PCR; TCRdb stores just in-frame clones and leaves some out. The repertoire holds 200,000 to 300,000 clones, with 80% to 90% as singletons. This entry is derived from a study of blood T cell repertoires in COVID-19. Study-level information: PBMCs, B-cell-depleted T cells, or T cells provided the cDNA or gDNA that made up the material.

The V and J genes are TRBV4-3 and TRBJ2-1; 7 positions agree with TRBD2. This receptor was obtained from a man between 60 and 75 years old with acute or convalescent COVID-19. Sequenced: peripheral blood. The CDR3 loop is CASSQGAGTNNEQFF. In DNA form, the CDR3 reads TGCGCCAGCAGCCAAGGCGCCGGGACTAACAATGAGCAGTTCTTC.